This record looks at one TCR beta chain sequence and its context. The antigen is not known. The data were obtained in a study of cytomegalovirus exposure and HLA in healthy donors. PCR employed 60 Vbeta and 13 Jbeta primers. Profiling relied on immunoSEQ multiplex PCR, and the TCRdb table lists in-frame clones only, not all of them. The sample yields 100,000 to 150,000 clones, of which the top ten take up about 1.6%. The ends were cut back, 4 bases at V and 2 bases at J, with 16 bases in the middle. Germline V gene lookup returns CDR1 MGHRA and CDR2 YSYEKL. CDR3 length: 16 amino acids. Findings of the study overall: Immune exposure was documented only through CMV serostatus. Later genetic work tied a missense DCLRE1C variant to beta-chain V and J trimming.

V usage is TRBV4-1 and J usage is TRBJ2-3; unclear D gene. Specimen: PBMCs. The sequence was obtained from a woman aged 40-49 years in good health and CMV-seronegative. This chain's CDR3 is CASSLLNSLNTDTQYF. In DNA form, the CDR3 reads TGCGCCAGCAGCCTATTGAACAGCCTGAACACAGATACGCAGTATTTT.